A single sample gave rise to the 2 T cell receptor beta chains below, sequenced in a study of CD8+CD57+ T cells in acquired aplastic anemia. The patients chosen for sequencing had shown expansion of CD8+CD57+ cells (detected by flow cytometry). The TCR beta profiling, which covered VDJ combination and CDR3 sequence, was carried out using genomic DNA as the template. One entry per CDR3 protein, called by TCRdb with MiXCR from the reads. The data show some 150,000 distinct CDR3 sequences, with 65% to 75% seen just once and about 50% held by the top ten. The material sequenced was sorted CD4+, CD8+, or CD8+CD57+ T cells (not recorded which) from PBMCs. All receptors derive from a human donor with aplastic anemia.

The V and J genes are TRBV9 and TRBJ1-2, with D possibly being TRBD1 (5 bases). The CDR3 consists of 13 residues. The V gene's germline CDR1 is SGDLS and CDR2 YYNGEE. V dropped 0 bases and J dropped 8 bases, with 11 bases sitting between them. The CDR3 protein is CASSVEGERGYTF. The CDR3 region has the DNA TGTGCCAGCAGCGTAGAAGGGGAAAGGGGCTACACCTTC.

In this sample, this clonotype turned up once. The chain is built from TRBV14 and TRBJ2-3, with D possibly being TRBD2 (5 bases). The CDR3 contains 16 residues. V shed 2 bases and J shed 2 bases, with 14 bases lying between them. CDR1 and CDR2 (germline): SGHDN, FVKESK. CDR3 nucleotide sequence: TGTGCCAGCAGCCAAAATTCGGCGGGTCTCACAGATACGCAGTATTTT. Its translation: CASSQNSAGLTDTQYF.